The T cell receptor (beta chain) described here comes from a study of T cell repertoires in cytomegalovirus infection. About the study: Matching HLA type and CMV infection were both indicated by public TCR beta signatures. Study outcomes and limitations: CMV-specific TCR beta clonotypes restricted by HLA-C were the ones dominating the ex vivo response. Accumulated public TCR beta family frequency recognized individuals carrying CMV together with the relevant HLA.

The CDR3 consists of 13 residues. CDR1 MDHEN and CDR2 SYDVKM come from the germline V gene. With 6 bases removed from V and 1 base from J, the gap between germline ends came to 9 bases. MiXCR was run by TCRdb on the reads, yielding one entry per CDR3 protein. The sample lists more than 650,000 distinct CDR3 sequences; 35% were seen once. This clonotype showed up just a few times. Its target is unknown. Sequenced: PBMCs. This chain connects TRBV28 to TRBJ1-1; D ambiguous. This clonotype was obtained from a human donor in good health (CMV status not recorded). Some clones in this sample may be carry-over from other donors' samples. The CDR3 here is CASSPITNTEAFF. Here the CDR3 DNA reads TGTGCCAGCAGCCCAATAACGAACACTGAAGCTTTCTTT.